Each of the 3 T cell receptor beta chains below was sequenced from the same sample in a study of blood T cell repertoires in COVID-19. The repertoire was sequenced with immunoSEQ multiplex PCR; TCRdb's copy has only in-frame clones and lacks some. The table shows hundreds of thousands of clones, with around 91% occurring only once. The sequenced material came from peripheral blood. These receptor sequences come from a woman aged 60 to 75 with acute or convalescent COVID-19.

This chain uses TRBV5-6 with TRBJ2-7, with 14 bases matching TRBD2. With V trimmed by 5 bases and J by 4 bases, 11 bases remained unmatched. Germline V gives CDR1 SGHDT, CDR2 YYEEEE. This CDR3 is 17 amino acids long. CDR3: CASSLPGLAGDGYEQYF. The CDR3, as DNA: TGTGCCAGCAGTCTTCCGGGACTAGCGGGAGACGGTTACGAGCAGTACTTC.

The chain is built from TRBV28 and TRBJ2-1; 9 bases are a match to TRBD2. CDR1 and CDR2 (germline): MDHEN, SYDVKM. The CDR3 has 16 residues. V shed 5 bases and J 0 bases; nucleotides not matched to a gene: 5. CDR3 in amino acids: CASSRLAVSSYNEQFF. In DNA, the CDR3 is TGTGCCAGCAGTCGACTAGCGGTAAGCTCCTACAATGAGCAGTTCTTC.

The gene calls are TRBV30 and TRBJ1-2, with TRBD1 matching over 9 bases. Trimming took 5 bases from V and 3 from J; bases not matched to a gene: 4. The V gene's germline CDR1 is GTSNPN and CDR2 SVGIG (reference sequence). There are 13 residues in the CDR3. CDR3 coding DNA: TGTGCCTGGGGGGACAGGGTGGACTATGGCTACACCTTC. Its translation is CAWGDRVDYGYTF.